This T cell receptor beta chain was recovered during a study of cytomegalovirus exposure and HLA in healthy donors. It was with 60 Vbeta and 13 Jbeta primers that the PCR ran. Per the original data handling: Around 11 million shared chains were among the 65 million to 85 million unique TCR beta chains that a later analysis counted. Repertoires were generated with immunoSEQ multiplex PCR, while TCRdb's copy carries only in-frame clones and drops some. V and J calls plus clone size are reproduced from that table; the DNA served to infer D and trimming. The sample carries under 300,000 clones, approximately 82% recorded once. The CDR3 sequence is 15 residues long. Germline loops: CDR1 LNHDA, CDR2 SQIVND (reference sequence). Concerning this clone itself: Its antigen is undetermined. One junction end disagrees with the germline gene, perhaps due to a read error.

Study observations and caveats: As immune exposure information, only CMV serostatus was available. Cytomegalovirus-associated TCR beta chains were listed, numbering over 150. Per a prior analysis, the majority of TCR beta V segments were productive roughly 87% or roughly 30% of the time.

The origin of this receptor is a woman aged 55-69 years in good health and CMV-seropositive. Sample: PBMCs. The V gene is TRBV19, the J gene TRBJ1-2; 8 bases fit TRBD1. CDR3 bases: TGTGCGAGTAGGGATATGACAGGGGATCGCTATGGCTACACCTTC. It codes for CASRDMTGDRYGYTF. The complete variable domain, with remaining parts taken from reference TRBV19 and TRBJ1-2, reads DGGITQSPKYLFRKEGQNVTLSCEQNLNHDAMYWYRQDPGQGLRLIYYSQIVNDFQKGDIAEGYSVSREKKESFPLTVTSAQKNPTAFYLCASRDMTGDRYGYTFGSGTRLTVV.